The 8 T cell receptor beta chains presented below share a single source sample, sequenced in a study of CD8 T cells in Susac syndrome. An input of roughly 0.5 to 1 ug of RNA was subjected to reverse transcription using random hexamers. TCRdb reprocessed the immunoSEQ multiplex PCR reads with MiXCR, giving one entry per CDR3 protein. Among more than 85,000 distinct CDR3 sequences listed, 90% to 95% were seen once. The sample taken for sequencing was CD4+ T cells from PBMCs. Source of these receptors: a human donor with Susac syndrome.

V is TRBV5-1 and J is TRBJ1-2; D unresolved. The CDR3 runs 14 residues. Trimming took 3 bases from V and 2 from J, leaving 11 bases between them. Germline V CDR1 and CDR2: SGHRS, YFSETQ. The CDR3: CASSSPLENYGYTF. The CDR3 DNA reads as TGCGCCAGCAGCTCTCCACTGGAAAACTATGGCTACACCTTC.

This CDR3 is CASSVGGRVGEQYF. In DNA form, the CDR3 reads TGTGCCAGCAGCGTAGGTGGGAGGGTCGGCGAGCAGTACTTC. V gene TRBV9 combines with J gene TRBJ2-7; 7 positions match TRBD2. CDR1 and CDR2 (germline): SGDLS, YYNGEE. Trimming took 0 bases from V and 6 from J; bases not matched to a gene: 6. The CDR3 totals 14 residues.

The table lists this clonotype with a count of one. The CDR3 DNA reads as TGTGCCAGCAGCCGTTTCGGGACACTTGCTGGAAACACCATATATTTT. Translating gives CASSRFGTLAGNTIYF. The chain employs TRBV11-2 and TRBJ1-3; TRBD1 might be the D (6 bases). The germline V and J ends were trimmed by 5 bases and 2 bases, with 16 bases remaining between them. CDR3 length equals 16 residues. In germline, CDR1 is SGHAT, CDR2 FQNNGV.

This chain uses TRBV7-2 with TRBJ2-5; D may be TRBD1 or TRBD2 (6 bases each). This CDR3 is built from 15 residues. Trimming shortened V by 1 base and J by 4 bases, and 13 bases separated the two germline ends. Germline CDR1 SGHTA, CDR2 FQGNSA. DNA for the CDR3: TGTGCCAGCAGCTTAGGTGCGGGACAACTAGAGACCCAGTACTTC. Protein product: CASSLGAGQLETQYF.

The rearrangement uses TRBV9 and TRBJ2-2; possible D gene TRBD2, 5 bases. Trimming removed 6 bases at V and 4 bases at J, with 10 bases between. This CDR3 has 13 residues. In germline, CDR1 is SGDLS, CDR2 YYNGEE. The CDR3, as DNA: TGTGCCAGCACCAAGGAGGTCACCGGGGAGCTGTTTTTT. Its translation is CASTKEVTGELFF. Together with reference TRBV9 and TRBJ2-2, the CDR3 gives the full variable domain: DSGVTQTPKHLITATGQRVTLRCSPRSGDLSVYWYQQSLDQGLQFLIQYYNGEERAKGNILERFSAQQFPDLHSELNLSSLELGDSALYFCASTKEVTGELFFGEGSRLTVL.

The J gene is TRBJ1-5, the V gene TRBV28; D is uncertain. The V end lost 1 base, the J end lost 11 bases, and 12 bases lay between the germline ends. Germline CDR1 reads MDHEN; CDR2 reads SYDVKM. The CDR3 sequence is 13 residues long. CDR3 sequence reads: CASSLYRPGAQHF. In DNA, the CDR3 is TGTGCCAGCAGTTTATACCGGCCGGGAGCCCAGCATTTT.

The V and J genes are TRBV5-6 and TRBJ1-2, with D hard to call. This CDR3 comprises 12 residues. Per the germline V gene, CDR1 is SGHDT and CDR2 is YYEEEE. Trimming shortened V by 0 bases and J by 5 bases, and 5 bases separated the two germline ends. The CDR3, as DNA: TGTGCCAGCAGCTTGGCTCCTTATGGCTACACCTTC. This encodes CASSLAPYGYTF.

The V and J genes are TRBV2 and TRBJ1-1; D uncertain. The ends were cut back, 4 bases at V and 1 base at J, with 10 bases in the middle. The CDR3 spans 14 residues. CDR1 is SNHLY and CDR2 is FYNNEI in the germline V gene. The CDR3 here is CASSVGRENTEAFF. The CDR3 bases are TGTGCCAGCAGTGTAGGACGGGAGAACACTGAAGCTTTCTTT.